Each of the 16 T cell receptor beta chains below was sequenced from the same sample in a study of shared clonotypes between healthy human individuals. Libraries were prepared by immunoSEQ multiplex PCR; TCRdb keeps only in-frame clonotypes and omits some of them. Seen here are some 800,000 clones, 80% to 95% observed once, and the top ten hold more than 20%. Naive CD8 populations comprised CD45RO-negative cells positively selected for CCR7, excluding terminally differentiated effector memory CD45RA+ cells. What was sequenced was naive CD8+ T cells sorted from blood. The receptor set was obtained from a man aged 25 to 45 in good health.

The chain is built from TRBV28 and TRBJ2-1, with 10 bases identical to TRBD2. Germline CDR1 and CDR2: MDHEN and SYDVKM. The CDR3 consists of 15 residues. J lost 8 bases, V lost 6 bases, and 10 bases had no gene match. The CDR3 sequence is CASRIHLAGVDEQFF. The CDR3 coding sequence is TGTGCCAGCAGAATCCACCTAGCGGGAGTGGATGAGCAGTTCTTC. The entire variable domain, with the rest obtained from reference TRBV28 and TRBJ2-1, is as follows: DVKVTQSSRYLVKRTGEKVFLECVQDMDHENMFWYRQDPGLGLRLIYFSYDVKMKEKGDIPEGYSVSREKKERFSLILESASTNQTSMYLCASRIHLAGVDEQFFGPGTRLTVL.

The J gene is TRBJ2-7, the V gene TRBV7-9; perhaps D is TRBD1 or TRBD2 (5 bases each). Trimming removed 4 bases from V and 2 bases from J, with 15 bases in between. The length of the CDR3 is 15 residues. The germline CDR1 and CDR2 sequences are SEHNR and FQNEAQ (reference sequence). This CDR3 is CASSSPGRKTYEQYF. The CDR3 nucleotides are TGTGCCAGCAGCTCGCCGGGACGGAAAACCTACGAGCAGTACTTC.

CDR3 in amino acids: CASSPVPRTQSTDTQYF. DNA for the CDR3: TGTGCCAGCAGCCCCGTGCCCCGGACACAAAGCACAGATACGCAGTATTTT. The J gene is TRBJ2-3, the V gene TRBV28, with a tentative D call TRBD1 (5 bases). In germline, CDR1 is MDHEN, CDR2 SYDVKM. The CDR3 consists of 17 residues. V shed 6 bases and J shed 0 bases, with 19 bases lying between them.

The V and J genes are TRBV28 and TRBJ2-2, with D possibly TRBD2 on 6 matching bases. The germline V gene encodes CDR1 MDHEN and CDR2 SYDVKM. V lost 7 bases and J lost 3, with 24 bases in between. CDR3 length equals 18 residues. The CDR3 nucleotides are TGTGCCAGCACGGGACTGGAGCGGGTTCGGGCGGACACCGGGGAGCTGTTTTTT. Translation: CASTGLERVRADTGELFF.

The chain employs TRBV7-9 and TRBJ2-2, with no clear D. The CDR3 loop spans 15 amino acids. Trimming removed 4 bases from V and 3 bases from J, with 12 bases in between. Germline assignment: CDR1 SEHNR and CDR2 FQNEAQ (reference sequence). The CDR3 here is CASSSVQDYTGELFF. CDR3 DNA: TGTGCCAGCAGCTCCGTGCAGGATTACACCGGGGAGCTGTTTTTT. Supplemented by reference TRBV7-9 and TRBJ2-2, the full variable domain reads DTGVSQNPRHKITKRGQNVTFRCDPISEHNRLYWYRQTLGQGPEFLTYFQNEAQLEKSRLLSDRFSAERPKGSFSTLEIQRTEQGDSAMYLCASSSVQDYTGELFFGEGSRLTVL.

V is TRBV5-5 and J is TRBJ2-7; D is perhaps TRBD2 (6 bases). Germline CDR1 is SGHKS and CDR2 is YYEKEE (reference sequence). The V end was cut by 4 bases, the J end by 4 bases, with 15 bases between. CDR3 length equals 14 residues. The CDR3: CASSPEGSQYEQYF. In DNA form, the CDR3 reads TGTGCCAGCAGCCCGGAGGGAAGTCAGTACGAGCAGTACTTC.

The chain carries TRBV11-2 and TRBJ1-2; D gene unclear. The CDR3 is made up of 12 amino acids. Trimming took off 7 bases at V and 8 bases at J, with 14 bases between the two ends. Germline CDR1 reads SGHAT; CDR2 reads FQNNGV. The CDR3 sequence: CASTPRGAGYTF. The CDR3 nucleotides are TGTGCCAGCACCCCCAGAGGTGCCGGCTACACCTTC.

V usage is TRBV9 and J usage is TRBJ2-1; 9 nucleotides agree with TRBD2. This CDR3 is built from 15 residues. V gave up 4 bases and J gave up 10 bases; unmatched junction bases: 12. CDR1 is SGDLS and CDR2 is YYNGEE in the germline V gene. The CDR3 sequence is CASSPPPLAGAEQFF. The CDR3 DNA is TGTGCCAGCAGCCCTCCCCCATTAGCGGGAGCGGAGCAGTTCTTC.

The rearrangement joins TRBV19 to TRBJ2-1; D tentatively fits TRBD1 or TRBD2 (6 bases each). Per the germline V gene, CDR1 is LNHDA and CDR2 is SQIVND (reference sequence). The CDR3 contains 12 residues. V was cut by 6 bases and J by 8 bases, with 11 bases left in between. In DNA form, the CDR3 reads TGTGCCAGTAGGGAGGGGGTGTATGAGCAGTTCTTC. Translation gives CASREGVYEQFF.

This chain uses TRBV7-9 with TRBJ1-1; weak D call: TRBD1 (6 bases). This CDR3 contains 13 residues. V shed 4 bases and J shed 11 bases, with 17 bases lying between them. The V gene's germline CDR1 is SEHNR and CDR2 FQNEAQ (reference sequence). CDR3 sequence (DNA): TGTGCCAGCAGCTCACCGTGGGGGCAGCAGGCTTTCTTT. Residues: CASSSPWGQQAFF. The complete variable domain, with remaining parts taken from reference TRBV7-9 and TRBJ1-1, reads DTGVSQNPRHKITKRGQNVTFRCDPISEHNRLYWYRQTLGQGPEFLTYFQNEAQLEKSRLLSDRFSAERPKGSFSTLEIQRTEQGDSAMYLCASSSPWGQQAFFGQGTRLTVV.

Written as DNA, the CDR3 is TGTGCCTGGAGTGGCCCCCGAAATGAGCAGTTCTTC. This codes for CAWSGPRNEQFF. V and J are TRBV30 and TRBJ2-1; D gene uncertain. V lost 1 base and J 7 bases, leaving 8 bases between the germline ends. This CDR3 has 12 amino acids. Germline lookup yields CDR1 GTSNPN and CDR2 SVGIG (reference sequence).

The V gene is TRBV7-9, the J gene TRBJ2-7; TRBD1 matches at 7 bases. Unmatched junction bases numbered 10, after V lost 4 bases and J lost 1 base. There are 16 residues in the CDR3. CDR1 SEHNR and CDR2 FQNEAQ come from the germline V gene (reference sequence). The CDR3 sequence: CASSSKQGPESYEQYF. The DNA for the CDR3 is TGTGCCAGCAGCTCAAAACAGGGGCCCGAGTCCTACGAGCAGTACTTC.

This clone was observed at least ten times. This chain joins TRBV6-5 and TRBJ1-2; D possibly corresponds to TRBD1 (5 bases). This CDR3 is built from 14 residues. Germline values: CDR1 MNHEY, CDR2 SVGAGI. V lost 3 bases and J 8 bases, leaving 16 bases between the germline ends. DNA for the CDR3: TGTGCCAGCAGTTATTCCCAGGGATTCGGAGGCTACACCTTC. It translates to CASSYSQGFGGYTF.

V gene TRBV27 combines with J gene TRBJ2-3; D unclear. The germline V and J ends were trimmed by 7 bases and 2 bases, with 13 bases remaining between them. Germline CDR1 and CDR2: MNHEY and SMNVEV (reference sequence). The CDR3 extends over 14 amino acids. CDR3 DNA sequence: TGTGCCAGCACCAAACGATCTGCCACAGATACGCAGTATTTT. Translation gives CASTKRSATDTQYF.

In regard to this clone: The same CDR3 also results from other DNA sequences found in this sample. This sequence joins TRBV5-4 and TRBJ2-5; TRBD2 is a possible D gene (5 bases). Germline CDR1 and CDR2: SGHNT and YYREEE (reference sequence). The V gene lost 2 bases and the J gene lost 1 base, with 9 bases spanning the gap. The CDR3 runs 14 residues. CDR3 region: CASSLGGLQETQYF. Written as DNA, the CDR3 is TGTGCCAGCAGCTTAGGAGGCCTCCAAGAGACCCAGTACTTC.

The V call is TRBV4-1, the J call TRBJ2-5; D not certain. Trimming stripped 5 bases from V and 3 bases from J, with 10 bases between. Germline V gene sequence: CDR1 MGHRA, CDR2 YSYEKL. The CDR3 covers 13 residues. The CDR3 is CASSLLPEETQYF. The CDR3 DNA is TGCGCCAGCAGCTTGCTACCCGAAGAGACCCAGTACTTC.